Listed here is a single T cell receptor (beta chain). The TEMRA cells underwent FACS enrichment, while the CD8+ and CD4+ T cells underwent negative isolation. This record belongs to a study of CD8 T cells in Susac syndrome. Study-level background: When blood was drawn, the patients with Susac syndrome were therapy-naive, on corticosteroids, or on intravenous immunoglobulin alone.

RNA was extracted with the RNeasy kit, and a quantity of about 0.45 to 1 ug was reverse transcribed using random hexamers. TCRdb re-analysed the immunoSEQ multiplex PCR reads in MiXCR, keeping a single row per CDR3 protein. The sample has some 160,000 distinct CDR3 sequences; 95% are singletons. The CDR3 runs 13 residues. CDR1 and CDR2 from the germline V gene are KGHSH and LQKENI. The germline V and J ends were trimmed by 2 bases and 5 bases, with 9 bases remaining between them. This chain uses TRBV18 with TRBJ1-1; TRBD1 is a possible D gene (5 bases). The material sequenced was CD4+ T cells from PBMCs. This TCR was recovered from a human donor with Susac syndrome. For the CDR3, the DNA is TGTGCCAGCTCACCAGTAGGGGATACTGAAGCTTTCTTT. It translates to CASSPVGDTEAFF. The variable domain in full, with the rest retrieved from reference TRBV18 and TRBJ1-1, is NAGVMQNPRHLVRRRGQEARLRCSPMKGHSHVYWYRQLPEEGLKFMVYLQKENIIDESGMPKERFSAEFPKEGPSILRIQQVVRGDSAAYFCASSPVGDTEAFFGQGTRLTVV.